The clone carrying this T cell receptor (beta chain) was seen more than once but under ten times. Its specificity is not known. The data originate from a study of T cell responses to AZD1222 COVID-19 vaccine. Study conclusions and caveats: Just 5 or 6 AZD1222 recipients tested seropositive at baseline.

This CDR3 is built from 15 residues. Trimming pared 4 bases from V and 1 base from J, leaving 13 bases between. Germline CDR1 is SNHLY and CDR2 is FYNNEI. TCRdb's table, derived via immunoSEQ multiplex PCR, lists solely in-frame clones and lacks some. Of 95,000 to 150,000 clones listed, approximately 90% were seen once; the top ten hold about 7.8%. The sample consisted of peripheral blood, taken on day 0 of AZD1222 vaccination. This TCR was recovered from an adult in good health. The chain has TRBV2 and TRBJ1-1, with no clear D. The CDR3 DNA reads as TGTGCCAGCAGTGCTCGCGACGGACCGAACACTGAAGCTTTCTTT. Translating it yields CASSARDGPNTEAFF.